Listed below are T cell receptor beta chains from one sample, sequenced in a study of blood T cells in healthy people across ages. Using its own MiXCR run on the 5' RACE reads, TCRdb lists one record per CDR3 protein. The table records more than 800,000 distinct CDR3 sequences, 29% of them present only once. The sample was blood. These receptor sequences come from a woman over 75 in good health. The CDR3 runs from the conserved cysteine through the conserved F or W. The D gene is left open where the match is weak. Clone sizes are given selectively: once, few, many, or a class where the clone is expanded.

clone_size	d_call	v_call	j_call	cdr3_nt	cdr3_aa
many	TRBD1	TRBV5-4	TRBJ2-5	TGTGCCAGCAGCGTCGACCGGGACAGGACTCAAGAGACCCAGTACTTC	CASSVDRDRTQETQYF
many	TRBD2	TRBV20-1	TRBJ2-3	TGCAGTGCCAGACTAGCGGGGCACCCATTTGTCGCAGATACGCAGTATTTT	CSARLAGHPFVADTQYF
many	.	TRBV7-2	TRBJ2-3	TGTGCCAGCAGCTTAGTTGGTCGGGCCGGGGATACGCAGTATTTT	CASSLVGRAGDTQYF
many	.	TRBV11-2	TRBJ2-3	TGTGCCAGCGGCCCGGGAGATACGCAGTATTTT	CASGPGDTQYF
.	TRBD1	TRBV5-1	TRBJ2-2	TGCGCCAGCAGCATAACCACAGGGGGCTTCACCGGGGAGCTGTTTTTT	CASSITTGGFTGELFF
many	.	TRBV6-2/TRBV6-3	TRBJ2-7	TGTGCCAGCAGTTACTCGGACAGCCTACCCGAGCAGTACTTC	CASSYSDSLPEQYF
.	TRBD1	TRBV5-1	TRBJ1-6	TGCGCCAGCAGCTTCGTCCGTGAACAGGGGAGCTCACCCCTCCACTTT	CASSFVREQGSSPLHF
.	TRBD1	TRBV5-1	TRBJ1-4	TGCGCCAGCAGCCCGAAGGGGGCGGGTGCCGAAAAACGGTTTTTT	CASSPKGAGAEKRFF
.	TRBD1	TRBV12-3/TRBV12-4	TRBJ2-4	TGTGCCAGCAGCCTACAGGGACAGGTCAAAAACATTCAGTACTTC	CASSLQGQVKNIQYF
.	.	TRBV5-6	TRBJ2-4	TGTGCCAGCAGCCGACTAGTGAGTTTCGCCAAAAACATTCAGTACTTC	CASSRLVSFAKNIQYF
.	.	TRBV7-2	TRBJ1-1	TGTGCCAGCAGCTTTAAGCGGGGCGAGATTTCTGAAGCTTTCTTT	CASSFKRGEISEAFF
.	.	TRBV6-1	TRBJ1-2	TGTGCCAGCAGCCTACAGGGATTTGATAGCTACACCTTC	CASSLQGFDSYTF
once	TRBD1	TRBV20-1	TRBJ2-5	TGCAGTGCTAGGCCGGGACAGGGACGCCAAGAGACCCAGTACTTC	CSARPGQGRQETQYF
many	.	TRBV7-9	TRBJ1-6	TGTGCCAGCAGCACTATCCGACAGAGTAATTCACCCCTCCACTTT	CASSTIRQSNSPLHF
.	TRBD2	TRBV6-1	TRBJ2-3	TGTGCCGGCAGGCCCGGGACTAGCGGGACAGATACGCAGTATTTT	CAGRPGTSGTDTQYF
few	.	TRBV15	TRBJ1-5	TGTGCCACCAGCAGGGATCGAACAGGAGTAAATCAGCCCCAGCATTTT	CATSRDRTGVNQPQHF
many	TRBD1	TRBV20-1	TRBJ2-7	TGCAGTGCTAGAGACACAGGGGGAACCTACGAGCAGTACTTC	CSARDTGGTYEQYF
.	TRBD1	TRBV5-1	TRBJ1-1	TGCGCCAGCAGCTCGACTCAGGGGGGGGCCGCTGAAGCTTTCTTT	CASSSTQGGAAEAFF
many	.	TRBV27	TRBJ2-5	TGTGCCAGCAGTTTTTCCAGGTGGGAGACCCAGTACTTC	CASSFSRWETQYF
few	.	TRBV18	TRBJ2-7	TGTGCCAGCTCACCCGCCAGGGCCGGGTCCGAGCAGTACTTC	CASSPARAGSEQYF
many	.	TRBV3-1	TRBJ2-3	TGTGCCAGCAGCCGGACCAAGACCTCAGATACGCAGTATTTT	CASSRTKTSDTQYF
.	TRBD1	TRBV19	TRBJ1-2	TGTGCCAGCCTCCCCCAGGGGGCCGGGGGGATTTATGGCTACACCTTC	CASLPQGAGGIYGYTF
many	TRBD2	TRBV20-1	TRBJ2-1	TGCAGTGCTAGACTAGCGGTGACCTACAATGAGCAGTTCTTC	CSARLAVTYNEQFF
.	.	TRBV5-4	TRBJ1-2	TGTGCCAGCAGCTCGTTTAGCAAAAACTATGGCTACACCTTC	CASSSFSKNYGYTF
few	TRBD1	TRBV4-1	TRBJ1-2	TGCGCCAGCAGCCAGGGGACAGAAGATAACTATGGCTACACCTTC	CASSQGTEDNYGYTF
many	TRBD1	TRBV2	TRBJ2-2	TGTGCCAGCTCAGAGACAGGGACCGGGGAGCTGTTTTTT	CASSETGTGELFF
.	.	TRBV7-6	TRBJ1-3	TGTGCCAGCAGCTTAGGGCGGCTGGCTCCCGGAAACACCATATATTTT	CASSLGRLAPGNTIYF
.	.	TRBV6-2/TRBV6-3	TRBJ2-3	TGTGTCAGCAGTTACTCGTCCGGGACACCTAGCACAGATACGCAGTATTTT	CVSSYSSGTPSTDTQYF
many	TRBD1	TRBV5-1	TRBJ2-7	TGCGCCAGCAGCCTCGACAGGGCTCGGAGCGAGCAGTACTTC	CASSLDRARSEQYF
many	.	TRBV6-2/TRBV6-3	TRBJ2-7	TGTGCCAGCAGTCCTCGATGGAACGCGGGCGAGCAGTACTTC	CASSPRWNAGEQYF
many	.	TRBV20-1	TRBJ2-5	TGCAGTGCCCCCCCCGGAGGGAGCGCCCAAGAGACCCAGTACTTC	CSAPPGGSAQETQYF
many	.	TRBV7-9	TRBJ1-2	TGTGCCAGCAGCCAGGGGTGGTTGGATGGCTACACCTTC	CASSQGWLDGYTF
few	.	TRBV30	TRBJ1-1	TGTGCCTGGAGTGGGGGGTCTGGCCCCGAAGCTTTCTTT	CAWSGGSGPEAFF
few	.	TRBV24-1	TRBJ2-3	TGTGCCACCGGACCAGGTTCAGATACGCAGTATTTT	CATGPGSDTQYF
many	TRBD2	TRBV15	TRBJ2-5	TGTGCCACCAGCACACTAGCGGGGGGGCAAGAGACCCAGTACTTC	CATSTLAGGQETQYF
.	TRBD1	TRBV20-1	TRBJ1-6	TGCAGTGCTAGCGAAGGGACAGGGTATAATTCACCCCTCCACTTT	CSASEGTGYNSPLHF
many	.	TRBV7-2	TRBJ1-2	TGTGCCAGCAGCTTGGCCGAAACAGGAGGCTACACCTTC	CASSLAETGGYTF
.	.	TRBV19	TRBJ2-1	TGTGCCAGTAGTATTAATTTAGGGGTTTCAGGGCAGTTCTTC	CASSINLGVSGQFF
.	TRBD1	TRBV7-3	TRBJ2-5	TGTGCCAGCAGCTTATCCGCGACAGGGGGTTTGGATGAGCAGTACTTC	CASSLSATGGLDEQYF
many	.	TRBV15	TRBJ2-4	TGTGCCACCAGCGGACAGTCCTGGGGGTTGTACTTC	CATSGQSWGLYF
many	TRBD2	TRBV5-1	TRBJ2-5	TGCGCCAGCAGCTTGTCACGGCGGGGGGGCCTGGAGACCCAGTACTTC	CASSLSRRGGLETQYF
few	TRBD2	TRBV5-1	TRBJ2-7	TGCGCCAGCAGATTACTAGCGGGAGATGGGTACGAGCAGTACTTC	CASRLLAGDGYEQYF
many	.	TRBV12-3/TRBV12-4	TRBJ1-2	TGTGCCAGCAGTTTAGGTATGGGCTACACCTTC	CASSLGMGYTF
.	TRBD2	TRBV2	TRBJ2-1	TGTGCCAGCAGCCTGACTAGCGCCAACAATGAGCAGTTCTTC	CASSLTSANNEQFF
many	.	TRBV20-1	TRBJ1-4	TGCAGTGCTAGAGACCTGGAAGTGGGTGAAAAACTGTTTTTT	CSARDLEVGEKLFF
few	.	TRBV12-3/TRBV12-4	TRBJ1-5	TGTGCCAGCAGTTTAGGTGGGTCTCATCAGCCCCAGCATTTT	CASSLGGSHQPQHF
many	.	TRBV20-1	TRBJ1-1	TGCAGTGCTCCATTACAAACACGCATGAACACTGAAGCTTTCTTT	CSAPLQTRMNTEAFF